The clone carrying this T cell receptor beta chain has a handful of counts. Its antigen is unidentified. This sample is part of a study of T cell repertoires in cytomegalovirus infection. As for the study in general: Through public TCR beta signatures, both CMV infection and matching HLA type were indicated.

This CDR3 is 15 amino acids long. Germline-derived CDR1 and CDR2 are SEHNR and FQNEAQ (reference sequence). Trimming shortened V by 5 bases and J by 3 bases, and 13 bases separated the two germline ends. TCRdb re-derived calls from the reads in MiXCR, one entry per CDR3 protein. Of about 900,000 distinct CDR3 sequences in the sample, roughly 30% were seen once. The specimen comprised cultured CD8+ T cells from PBMCs, sampled from culture after CMV antigen stimulation. The sequence was obtained from a human donor in good health (CMV status not recorded). Some clones in this sample may be carry-over from other donors' samples. The chain links TRBV7-9 to TRBJ1-4; a weak D match, TRBD1 (6 bases). The CDR3 DNA reads as TGTGCCAGCAGCCCGCGGACAGAGGCTAATGAAAAACTGTTTTTT. As protein: CASSPRTEANEKLFF.